This is a list of T cell receptor beta chains from one sample in a study of OX40 agonist ivuxolimab in advanced cancers. TCRdb keeps only in-frame clones here, not all; method: immunoSEQ multiplex PCR. The top ten hold under 13% of the sample, which has about 62,000 clones, 70% to 80% seen once. The sequencing used CD4+ or CD8+ T cells sorted from blood, collected in a trial of the OX40 agonist ivuxolimab. These receptors all come from an adult with an advanced solid tumor such as melanoma, head and neck, liver or kidney cancer. Both conserved end residues are part of each CDR3. The D gene is left open where the match is weak. For some rows the clone size is stated as once, few or many, or as a class when expanded; others skip it.

clone_size	v_call	j_call	d_call	cdr3_nt	cdr3_aa
once	TRBV29-1	TRBJ2-4	TRBD1	TGCAGCGTCAACAGGGGCCCTGGGATTCAGTACTTC	CSVNRGPGIQYF
-	TRBV7-2	TRBJ2-7	-	TGTGCCAGCAGCTTAGAGGGGTCCGAGCAGTACTTC	CASSLEGSEQYF
-	TRBV7-8	TRBJ2-5	-	TGTGCCAGCAGCCGATTAGGGGTCCAAGAGACCCAGTACTTC	CASSRLGVQETQYF
-	TRBV20-1	TRBJ2-7	TRBD1	TGCAGTGCCAGTGACAGGGTCGAGCAGTACTTC	CSASDRVEQYF
-	TRBV11-2	TRBJ2-1	-	TGTGCCAGCAGCTTGGCTACCTCCTACAATGAGCAGTTCTTC	CASSLATSYNEQFF
-	TRBV7-3	TRBJ2-1	TRBD2	TGTGCCAGCAGCTCCCGTAGCGGGAGGACGGATGAGCAGTTCTTC	CASSSRSGRTDEQFF
once	TRBV10-3	TRBJ2-1	-	TGTGCCATCAGTGACCCCGCCGACCGATCCTACAATGAGCAGTTCTTC	CAISDPADRSYNEQFF
-	TRBV7-2	TRBJ2-2	-	TGTGCCAGCAGCTTAGCCCAGGGTAAAGGCACCGGGGAGCTGTTTTTT	CASSLAQGKGTGELFF
-	TRBV29-1	TRBJ2-7	TRBD1	TGCAGCGGCATGACAGGGGGCTCCTACGAGCAGTACTTC	CSGMTGGSYEQYF
-	TRBV28	TRBJ1-5	-	TGTGCCAGCAGTGTCCGGGGGGAGAGCAATCAGCCCCAGCATTTT	CASSVRGESNQPQHF
-	TRBV6-1	TRBJ2-5	-	TGTGCCAGCAGTGTTCAGACTTCGGCCCAGTACTTC	CASSVQTSAQYF
-	TRBV7-9	TRBJ2-7	-	TGTGCCAGCAGCTTACAGGGGCACGGGTACGAGCAGTACTTC	CASSLQGHGYEQYF
-	TRBV4-3	TRBJ2-2	-	TGCGCCAGCAGCCAACTCACCTACACCGGGGAGCTGTTTTTT	CASSQLTYTGELFF
-	TRBV4-3	TRBJ2-1	-	TGCGCCAGCAGCCAAGAGGGGCGGCTGGGGGCCTCCTACAATGAGCAGTTCTTC	CASSQEGRLGASYNEQFF
few	TRBV4-1	TRBJ2-7	-	TGCGCCAGCAGCCAAGGCCCGTCAGGGGGGAGAGAGCAGTACTTC	CASSQGPSGGREQYF
-	TRBV28	TRBJ2-2	TRBD1	TGTGCCAGCAGTTTCCGGGACAGGGGGCGAAAGCTGTTTTTT	CASSFRDRGRKLFF
-	TRBV6-5	TRBJ1-1	-	TGTGCCAGCAGCGAACAGGGGAACACTGAAGCTTTCTTT	CASSEQGNTEAFF
-	TRBV7-9	TRBJ2-3	TRBD2	TGTGCCAGCAGCTTAGCTAGCGGGGGGACAGATACGCAGTATTTT	CASSLASGGTDTQYF
-	TRBV6-5	TRBJ2-6	TRBD2	TGTGCCGGCAGGCGGGAGGCTGGGGCCAACGTCCTGACTTTC	CAGRREAGANVLTF
-	TRBV7-6	TRBJ2-6	TRBD1	TGTGCCAGCAGTCAAGAGGCAGGGGGCGGTGGGGCCAACGTCCTGACTTTC	CASSQEAGGGGANVLTF
-	TRBV5-1	TRBJ2-5	-	TGCGCCAGCAGCTTAAGCCAAGAGACCCAGTACTTC	CASSLSQETQYF
few	TRBV9	TRBJ1-1	TRBD1	TGTGCCAGCAGCGAACACCCGACAGGGACTGAAGCTTTCTTT	CASSEHPTGTEAFF
few	TRBV30	TRBJ2-1	-	TGTGCCTGGAGGGGGGACCGATACAATGAGCAGTTCTTC	CAWRGDRYNEQFF
few	TRBV7-2	TRBJ1-6	TRBD1	TGTGCCAGCAGCTCCCCAGACAGGGCGCATAATTCACCCCTCCACTTT	CASSSPDRAHNSPLHF
once	TRBV21-1	TRBJ1-2	-	TGTGCCAGCAGCAAAACTTTAAGGGTGCCCCGGGTTGGGGGCTACACCTTC	CASSKTLRVPRVGGYTF
-	TRBV28	TRBJ2-6	-	TGTGCCAGCAGTTTCGGAGGGGCCAACGTCCTGACTTTC	CASSFGGANVLTF
-	TRBV25-1	TRBJ2-5	TRBD2	TGTGCCAGCAGCGTACTAGCGTTTCAAGAGACCCAGTACTTC	CASSVLAFQETQYF
-	TRBV5-6	TRBJ1-4	TRBD1	TGTGCCAGCAGAAGACAGGGGCCTAATGAAAAACTGTTTTTT	CASRRQGPNEKLFF
few	TRBV6-5	TRBJ1-3	-	TGTGCCAGCAGAAGACGGGGGGGAAACACCATATATTTT	CASRRRGGNTIYF
-	TRBV6-6	TRBJ1-2	-	TGTGCCGTCCTGGGGGTGTCGAACTATGGCTACACCTTC	CAVLGVSNYGYTF
-	TRBV4-3	TRBJ2-1	-	TGCGCCAGCAGCCAAATTATAAGCGGGACATTCGATGAGCAGTTCTTC	CASSQIISGTFDEQFF
-	TRBV7-3	TRBJ2-1	-	TGTGCCAGCAGTATTAGCCCTTACCCCTACAATGAGCAGTTCTTC	CASSISPYPYNEQFF
-	TRBV10-3	TRBJ2-1	-	TGTGCCATCAGGGCCGATTATGAGCAGTTCTTC	CAIRADYEQFF
-	TRBV6-4	TRBJ2-3	-	TGTGCCAGCAGTGCGGCGGGGACCACAGATACGCAGTATTTT	CASSAAGTTDTQYF
once	TRBV7-9	TRBJ2-7	-	TGTGCCAGCAGCTCGCTAGGGAGCTACGAGCAGTACTTC	CASSSLGSYEQYF
-	TRBV9	TRBJ2-4	TRBD2	TGTGCCAGCAGCGTAGGGACTAGCGGGGGGAAAAACATTCAGTACTTC	CASSVGTSGGKNIQYF
-	TRBV4-2	TRBJ1-2	-	TGTGCCAGCAGCCAAGTAGGAGGGGTCCTAGCTGGCTACACCTTC	CASSQVGGVLAGYTF
-	TRBV10-3	TRBJ2-5	TRBD1	TGTGCCATCAGTGACCTAATGGGACAGGGGGGGGAGACCCAGTACTTC	CAISDLMGQGGETQYF
-	TRBV27	TRBJ2-1	-	TGTGCCAGCAGTTTCCCGGGGAATGAGCAGTTCTTC	CASSFPGNEQFF
many	TRBV5-6	TRBJ2-2	-	TGTGCCAGCAGCCGCGACGTCCCCTCCAGCACCGGGGAGCTGTTTTTT	CASSRDVPSSTGELFF
once	TRBV7-9	TRBJ2-7	TRBD1	TGTGCCAGCAGCGACAGGGGGCTCTACGAGCAGTACTTC	CASSDRGLYEQYF
-	TRBV5-6	TRBJ2-7	-	TGTGCCAGCATTGACCGACGAAAGGACGAGCAGTACTTC	CASIDRRKDEQYF
-	TRBV4-3	TRBJ2-7	TRBD2	TGCGCCAGCAGCCAAGGGTTTAGCGGGGACTACGAGCAGTACTTC	CASSQGFSGDYEQYF
-	TRBV4-3	TRBJ2-3	TRBD2	TGCGCCAGCAGCCAAATAACTAGCGGGGCGGGAGATACGCAGTATTTT	CASSQITSGAGDTQYF
-	TRBV19	TRBJ2-5	TRBD1	TGTGCCAGTAGTAAGGGGGCCACTCAAGAGACCCAGTACTTC	CASSKGATQETQYF
-	TRBV11-1	TRBJ2-2	-	TGTGCCAGCAGCCCCTTCCGCGGACAAGCCACCGGGGAGCTGTTTTTT	CASSPFRGQATGELFF
-	TRBV19	TRBJ2-2	TRBD2	TGTGCCAGCGGACTAGCGGGGAACACCGGGGAGCTGTTTTTT	CASGLAGNTGELFF
-	TRBV7-6	TRBJ2-5	-	TGTGCCAGCAGCCCCCGGGAGACCCAGTACTTC	CASSPRETQYF
-	TRBV5-1	TRBJ1-1	TRBD1	TGCGCCAGCAGCTTGACAGGGGTGACTGAAGCTTTCTTT	CASSLTGVTEAFF
-	TRBV28	TRBJ2-7	-	TGTGCCAGCAGTTTATCGGCGGGCGAGCAGTACTTC	CASSLSAGEQYF
-	TRBV6-1	TRBJ1-6	-	TGTGCCAGCAGTGATACCAGCAGGGTCTATAATTCACCCCTCCACTTT	CASSDTSRVYNSPLHF
-	TRBV9	TRBJ2-1	-	TGTGCCAGCAGCATAAGTGGCGACCACAATGAGCAGTTCTTC	CASSISGDHNEQFF
-	TRBV27	TRBJ1-5	TRBD1	TGTGCCAGCAGTGGGGACAGGGTAAATCAGCCCCAGCATTTT	CASSGDRVNQPQHF
-	TRBV7-2	TRBJ2-2	TRBD1	TGTGCCAGCAGTCCCCCAGGACAGGGTAACACCGGGGAGCTGTTTTTT	CASSPPGQGNTGELFF
-	TRBV9	TRBJ1-2	-	TGTGCCAGCAGCCCCGGGCTGGGGAATTATGGCTACACCTTC	CASSPGLGNYGYTF
-	TRBV6-6	TRBJ2-7	-	TGTGCCAGCACCCGGGCAGGCTCCTACGAGCAGTACTTC	CASTRAGSYEQYF
-	TRBV7-2	TRBJ1-3	-	TGTGCCAGCAGCTTAGACAGGTTCTCTGGAAACACCATATATTTT	CASSLDRFSGNTIYF
once	TRBV6-1	TRBJ2-7	TRBD2	TGTGCCAGCAGTCTAGCGGGGGCCCTGGGATCCGAGCAGTACTTC	CASSLAGALGSEQYF
-	TRBV29-1	TRBJ2-1	-	TGCAGCGTTGACTCGTACCGGGAAGGGGCATACAATGAGCAGTTCTTC	CSVDSYREGAYNEQFF